Each of the 6 T cell receptor beta chains below was sequenced from the same sample in a study of T cell clonality in common variable immunodeficiency. This table comes from immunoSEQ multiplex PCR, and its TCRdb copy is limited to in-frame clones, with some not included. The sample holds 50,000 to 55,000 clones, and no clone turns up only once. Sequencing was carried out using peripheral blood mononuclear cells. These receptors were collected from a person aged 18 to 75 in good health.

The table lists this clone with a few counts. The CDR3 extends 3 residues past the end of the read, so its final part is completed from the germline J gene. J is TRBJ1-3 and V is TRBV18; D remains unclear. Germline values: CDR1 KGHSH, CDR2 LQKENI. Trimming shortened V by 5 bases and J by 3 bases, and 14 bases separated the two germline ends. CDR3 length: 15 amino acids. CDR3 DNA, as far as it was read: TGTGCCAGCTCAGCCACCACAGAGATTGGAAACACC. It encodes CASSATTEIGNT. The whole CDR3 sequence reads CASSATTEIGNTIYF.

This clone occurred a few times. The read stops 3 residues short of the end of the CDR3; the missing end is completed from the germline J gene. The chain combines TRBV13 with TRBJ1-2; 9 bases are a match to TRBD1. The CDR3 is 16 amino acids. Germline CDR1 PRHDT, CDR2 FYEKMQ (reference sequence). The part of the CDR3 DNA that was read is TGTGCCAGCAGCCCGACAATGGGGACAGGGTTGAGGGAC. This codes for CASSPTMGTGLRD. The entire CDR3 is CASSPTMGTGLRDYTF.

This clone was seen ten or more times. The read terminates 3 residues ahead of where the CDR3 ends, so the germline J gene completes it. The V call is TRBV2, the J call TRBJ2-2, with 7 bases lining up with TRBD2. The trim removed 6 bases at V and 6 bases at J, leaving 16 bases unmatched. CDR3 length: 17 amino acids. Germline V gives CDR1 SNHLY, CDR2 FYNNEI. The CDR3 spells CASRESVGEGLSGELFF. Incomplete CDR3 DNA: TGTGCCAGCAGGGAAAGCGTCGGGGAGGGCCTGTCCGGGGAG.

At least ten counts were recorded for this clone. CDR3 amino acids: CASVGTSGSKETQYF. CDR3 bases read: TGTGCCAGTGTCGGGACTAGTGGTAGTAAAGAGACC. The chain has TRBV19 and TRBJ2-5; 8 bases line up with TRBD2. The CDR3 end is not reached by the read, which stops 3 residues before it; the germline J gene fills it in. CDR3 length: 15 residues. CDR1 and CDR2 from the germline V gene are LNHDA and SQIVND (reference sequence). The V segment lost 8 bases and the J segment 3 bases; nucleotides outside the gene matches: 11.

This clone has a handful of counts. The read halts 3 residues ahead of the CDR3 end, with the missing end drawn from the germline J gene. V usage is TRBV19 and J usage is TRBJ1-2; perhaps TRBD1 as D (5 bases). Germline V gene sequence: CDR1 LNHDA, CDR2 SQIVND (reference sequence). The CDR3 runs to 14 residues. CDR3 DNA, as far as it was read: TGTGCCAGTAGCGGCGGGACTCTGAACTACGAC. Residues: CASSGGTLNYD. The full CDR3 protein reads CASSGGTLNYDYTF.

In the case of this clone: Read data end 3 residues before the CDR3 end; the end is taken from the germline J gene. This chain connects TRBV18 to TRBJ1-1, with TRBD1 matching 8 bases. Germline loops: CDR1 KGHSH, CDR2 LQKENI. The CDR3 totals 14 residues. The sequenced part of the CDR3 DNA is TGTGCCAGCTCACCAGGACAGGGATTTGTTGAG. Amino acids: CASSPGQGFVE. The CDR3 in full is CASSPGQGFVEAFF.